Below are 14 T cell receptor beta chains sequenced from a single sample in a study of PD-1 blockade in classical Hodgkin lymphoma. The time point was: cycle 4 day 1 (C4D1), after around six weeks of nivolumab. Patients all relapsed after autologous stem cell transplantation, and there was variation in brentuximab vedotin exposure. The protocol was immunoSEQ multiplex PCR, while the TCRdb copy is restricted to in-frame clones and leaves out a portion. The sample includes some 90,000 clones, around 78% of them seen just once. Sequenced material: peripheral blood mononuclear cells (PBMCs), taken before the fourth cycle of nivolumab. The origin of the receptors is a human donor with classical Hodgkin lymphoma.

This chain links TRBV4-1 with TRBJ1-2; the D gene is possibly TRBD1 (5 bases). CDR3 length equals 15 residues. V dropped 1 base and J dropped 3 bases, with 12 bases sitting between them. Germline V gives CDR1 MGHRA, CDR2 YSYEKL. This CDR3 reads CASSQVSRVDYGYTF. The CDR3 region has the DNA TGCGCCAGCAGCCAAGTCTCCAGGGTCGACTATGGCTACACCTTC.

The V gene is TRBV9, the J gene TRBJ1-2, with TRBD1 as a possible D gene (6 bases). Trimming pared 2 bases from V and 8 bases from J, leaving 19 bases between. The length of the CDR3 is 15 residues. Looked up from germline, CDR1 is SGDLS and CDR2 is YYNGEE. The CDR3, as DNA: TGTGCCAGCAGCGTGGCCTGGGGCACTCAGGGGGGCTACACCTTC. Translated, it gives CASSVAWGTQGGYTF. Full variable domain (outside the CDR3, taken from reference TRBV9 and TRBJ1-2): DSGVTQTPKHLITATGQRVTLRCSPRSGDLSVYWYQQSLDQGLQFLIQYYNGEERAKGNILERFSAQQFPDLHSELNLSSLELGDSALYFCASSVAWGTQGGYTFGSGTRLTVV.

The chain carries TRBV19 and TRBJ2-1; 10 bases align to TRBD2. V shed 4 bases and J 7 bases; nucleotides not matched to a gene: 13. CDR3 length: 17 amino acids. Germline-derived CDR1 and CDR2 are LNHDA and SQIVND (reference sequence). The CDR3 loop reads CASSTPASGGLWNEQFF. DNA for the CDR3: TGTGCCAGTAGTACGCCGGCTAGCGGGGGATTATGGAATGAGCAGTTCTTC. The full variable domain, completed using reference TRBV19 and TRBJ2-1, is DGGITQSPKYLFRKEGQNVTLSCEQNLNHDAMYWYRQDPGQGLRLIYYSQIVNDFQKGDIAEGYSVSREKKESFPLTVTSAQKNPTAFYLCASSTPASGGLWNEQFFGPGTRLTVL.

The chain uses TRBV7-3 and TRBJ2-3, with D possibly being TRBD1 (6 bases). In germline, CDR1 is SGHTA, CDR2 FQGTGA. The V gene lost 6 bases and the J gene lost 2 bases, with 21 bases spanning the gap. This CDR3 comprises 17 residues. The chain's CDR3 is CASSSGVILGATDTQYF. CDR3 sequence (DNA): TGTGCCAGCAGTTCCGGGGTTATCCTGGGGGCCACAGATACGCAGTATTTT.

J is TRBJ1-5 and V is TRBV7-9; tentatively, D is TRBD1 (5 bases). CDR1 is SEHNR and CDR2 is FQNEAQ in the germline V gene (reference sequence). This CDR3 region has 15 residues. The V end was cut by 1 base, the J end by 5 bases, with 12 bases between. The CDR3, as DNA: TGTGCCAGCAGCTTAGGGACAACAGCGGATCAGCCCCAGCATTTT. Residues: CASSLGTTADQPQHF. The full variable domain, in which reference TRBV7-9 and TRBJ1-5 provide the parts outside the CDR3, is DTGVSQNPRHKITKRGQNVTFRCDPISEHNRLYWYRQTLGQGPEFLTYFQNEAQLEKSRLLSDRFSAERPKGSFSTLEIQRTEQGDSAMYLCASSLGTTADQPQHFGDGTRLSIL.

The J gene is TRBJ2-7, the V gene TRBV29-1, with D perhaps TRBD1 (6 bases). Germline V gives CDR1 SQVTM, CDR2 ANQGSEA. Trimming left V 1 base short and J 0 bases short, with 13 bases between. The CDR3 length is 15 residues. The CDR3 sequence: CSVEGDRRSSYEQYF. CDR3 DNA sequence: TGCAGCGTTGAAGGCGACAGGCGGAGCTCCTACGAGCAGTACTTC.

The chain combines TRBV10-2 with TRBJ1-4, with 12 bases matching TRBD1. This CDR3 is 16 amino acids long. J gave up 8 bases and V 6 bases, and 10 bases lay outside the gene matches. Germline CDR1 and CDR2: WSHSY and SAAADI. In DNA, the CDR3 is TGCGCCAGCAGAGAGCCGGGGACAGGGGGCTTAGAAAAACTGTTTTTT. Residues: CASREPGTGGLEKLFF.

The chain carries TRBV6-5 and TRBJ2-3; D is unclear. Germline V lookup: CDR1 MNHEY, CDR2 SVGAGI. Trimming left V 0 bases short and J 2 bases short, with 9 bases between. This CDR3 spans 15 amino acids. In nucleotides, the CDR3 is TGTGCCAGCAGTTACTCCCAAATAGTCACAGATACGCAGTATTTT. Its protein product is CASSYSQIVTDTQYF.

This clone was seen only a few times. V gene TRBV27 combines with J gene TRBJ1-4, with 7 positions matching TRBD1. The CDR3 sequence is 15 residues long. CDR1 and CDR2 from the germline V gene are MNHEY and SMNVEV (reference sequence). Trimming took 5 bases from V and 7 from J; bases not matched to a gene: 10. The CDR3 DNA reads as TGTGCCAGCAGTCGACAAGGGGGCCACGGTGAAAAACTGTTTTTT. Translated, it gives CASSRQGGHGEKLFF.

J is TRBJ2-7 and V is TRBV6-6; 8 bases are shared with TRBD2. There are 14 residues in the CDR3. J was trimmed by 3 bases and V by 6 bases; bases with no gene match: 7. Looked up from germline, CDR1 is MNHNY and CDR2 is SVGAGI (reference sequence). CDR3 residues: CASRPGGDYYEQYF. The DNA of the CDR3 is TGTGCCAGCAGACCCGGGGGGGACTACTACGAGCAGTACTTC.

The V call is TRBV5-1, the J call TRBJ2-2, with D maybe TRBD2 (7 bases). CDR1 and CDR2 (germline): SGHRS, YFSETQ. V lost 4 bases and J lost 4, with 11 bases in between. CDR3 length: 14 residues. The CDR3 DNA sequence: TGCGCCAGCAGCGTAGGGGGGGCCACCGGGGAGCTGTTTTTT. It codes for CASSVGGATGELFF.

The chain carries TRBV11-2 and TRBJ2-7; 13 bases match TRBD2. Germline V lookup: CDR1 SGHAT, CDR2 FQNNGV. The CDR3 has 15 residues. The trim removed 4 bases at V and 3 bases at J, leaving 3 bases unmatched. The CDR3 loop is CASSWTSGRLYEQYF. The CDR3 DNA is TGTGCCAGCAGCTGGACTAGCGGGAGACTCTACGAGCAGTACTTC.

V is TRBV7-2 and J is TRBJ1-2; D uncertain. The V end lost 10 bases, the J end lost 5 bases, and 11 bases lay between the germline ends. Per the germline V gene, CDR1 is SGHTA and CDR2 is FQGNSA. The CDR3 length is 11 residues. The CDR3: CATTLKYGYTF. The CDR3 nucleotides read TGTGCCACCACACTGAAATATGGCTACACCTTC.

The J gene is TRBJ1-1, the V gene TRBV5-1; the D is unclear. This CDR3 is 13 amino acids long. Per germline, CDR1 SGHRS and CDR2 YFSETQ. Trimming took 4 bases from V and 10 from J, leaving 17 bases between them. For the CDR3, the DNA is TGCGCCAGCAGCCTCGGAATCGACGCGGGAGCTTTCTTT. Translated, it gives CASSLGIDAGAFF.